A selection of T cell receptor beta chains follows, all from one sample in a study of CD8 T cells in ankylosing spondylitis. Via MiXCR, TCRdb re-called the 5' RACE reads, giving one row per CDR3 protein. Among about 210,000 distinct CDR3 sequences listed, 6% to 8% were seen once. Specimen: blood, either unsorted or a sorted T cell fraction (not recorded which). The receptor set was obtained from a male donor with ankylosing spondylitis. The CDR3 runs from the conserved cysteine through the conserved F or W. The D gene is left open where the match is weak. Only part of the rows carry a size: once, few, many, or a class if the clone is expanded.

j_call,clone_size,cdr3_length,d_call,v_call,cdr3_nt,cdr3_aa
TRBJ2-2,few,16,.,TRBV5-5,TGTGCCAGCATCAAGGGTTCCACCCCGAACACCGGGGAGCTGTTTTTT,CASIKGSTPNTGELFF
TRBJ2-7,.,13,.,TRBV5-1,TGCGCCAGCCATACCGGGACGCGCAGCGAGCAGTACTTC,CASHTGTRSEQYF
TRBJ2-1,few,16,.,TRBV6-5,TGTGCCAGCAGTTACCTCAGGGGCCACCTCTACAATGAGCAGTTCTTC,CASSYLRGHLYNEQFF
TRBJ2-7,many,12,.,TRBV27,TGTGCCAGCAGTTGGGGGGCCCACGAGCAGTACTTC,CASSWGAHEQYF
TRBJ2-7,many,14,.,TRBV24-1,TGTGCCACCAGTGATTGGGGCACTAGCTACGAGCAGTACTTC,CATSDWGTSYEQYF
TRBJ2-7,.,16,TRBD1,TRBV27,TGTGCCAGCAGTTTATCTCCCGGGACAGGGAAGTACGAGCAGTACTTC,CASSLSPGTGKYEQYF
TRBJ2-7,many,10,.,TRBV29-1,TGCAGCGCTATTGCCTACGAGCAGTACTTC,CSAIAYEQYF
TRBJ1-4,many,13,.,TRBV29-1,TGCAGCGTCAAACAGGCGTTTAATGAAAAACTGTTTTTT,CSVKQAFNEKLFF
TRBJ1-1,few,14,.,TRBV20-1,TGCAGTGCTAGAGGCGGCGGTCCGGGCACTGAAGCTTTCTTT,CSARGGGPGTEAFF
TRBJ1-5,many,13,.,TRBV9,TGTGCCAGCAGCGTAGGTAGCAATCAGCCCCAGCATTTT,CASSVGSNQPQHF
TRBJ2-7,few,12,TRBD1,TRBV4-1,TGCGCCAGCAGCCAAGATAGGGGGCAGCCGTACTTC,CASSQDRGQPYF
TRBJ1-2,many,17,.,TRBV7-3,TGTGCCAGCAGCTCAAACCAGCAGATGGGGGTGGCCTATGGCTACACCTTC,CASSSNQQMGVAYGYTF
TRBJ1-4,.,14,TRBD1,TRBV6-2/TRBV6-3,TGTGCCAGCAGACCACAGGGGAGTCAAGAAAAACTGTTTTTT,CASRPQGSQEKLFF
TRBJ2-2,many,15,TRBD1,TRBV7-9,TGTGCCAGCATCCGGGGACAGGTGAACACCGGGGAGCTGTTTTTT,CASIRGQVNTGELFF
TRBJ2-2,many,14,.,TRBV27,TGTGCCAGCAGTACGTTCCAGAACACCGGGGAGCTGTTTTTT,CASSTFQNTGELFF
TRBJ2-2,many,14,TRBD1,TRBV27,TGTGCCAGCAGTGTCGGACAGGCGGACGGGGAGCTGTTTTTT,CASSVGQADGELFF
TRBJ2-1,many,14,TRBD2,TRBV29-1,TGCAGCGCCCGGGGACTAGCGGGAGGTAAAGAGCAGTTCTTC,CSARGLAGGKEQFF
TRBJ1-1,many,15,.,TRBV12-3/TRBV12-4,TGTGCCAGCAGTTTAGCGCAGGGCCGTATTACTGAAGCTTTCTTT,CASSLAQGRITEAFF